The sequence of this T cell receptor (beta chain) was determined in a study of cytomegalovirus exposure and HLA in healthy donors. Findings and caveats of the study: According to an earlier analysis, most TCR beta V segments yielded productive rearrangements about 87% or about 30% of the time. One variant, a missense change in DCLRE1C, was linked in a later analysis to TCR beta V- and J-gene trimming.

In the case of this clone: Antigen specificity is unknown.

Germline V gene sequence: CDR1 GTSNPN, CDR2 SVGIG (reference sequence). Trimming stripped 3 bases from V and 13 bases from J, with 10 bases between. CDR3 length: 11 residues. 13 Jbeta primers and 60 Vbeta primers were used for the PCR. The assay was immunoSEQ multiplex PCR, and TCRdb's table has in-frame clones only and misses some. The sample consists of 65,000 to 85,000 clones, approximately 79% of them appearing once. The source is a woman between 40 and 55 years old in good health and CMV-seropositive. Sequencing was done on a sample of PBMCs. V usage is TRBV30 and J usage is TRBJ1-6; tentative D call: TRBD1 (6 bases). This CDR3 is CAWREQGPLHF. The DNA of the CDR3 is TGTGCCTGGAGGGAACAGGGTCCCCTCCACTTT.